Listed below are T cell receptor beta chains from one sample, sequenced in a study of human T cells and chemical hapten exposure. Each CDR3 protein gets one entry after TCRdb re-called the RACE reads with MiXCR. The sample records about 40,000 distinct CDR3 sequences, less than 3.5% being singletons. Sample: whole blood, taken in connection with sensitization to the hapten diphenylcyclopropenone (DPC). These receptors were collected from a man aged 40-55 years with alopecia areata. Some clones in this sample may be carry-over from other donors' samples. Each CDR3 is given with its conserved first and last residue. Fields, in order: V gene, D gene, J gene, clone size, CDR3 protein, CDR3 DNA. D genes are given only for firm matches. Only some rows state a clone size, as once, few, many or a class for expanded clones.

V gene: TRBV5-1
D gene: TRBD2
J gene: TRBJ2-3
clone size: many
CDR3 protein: CASSSYERSTSGVGSTQYF
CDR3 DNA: TGCGCCAGCAGCTCCTACGAGCGCTCGACTAGCGGGGTGGGGAGTACGCAGTATTTT

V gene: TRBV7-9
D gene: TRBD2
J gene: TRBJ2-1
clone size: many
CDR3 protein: CASSVPFIAGGVGEQFF
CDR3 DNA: TGTGCCAGCAGCGTCCCCTTCATAGCGGGGGGGGTTGGTGAGCAGTTCTTC

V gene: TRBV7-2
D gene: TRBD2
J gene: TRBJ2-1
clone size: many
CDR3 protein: CASSFGGRPNEQFF
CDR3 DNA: TGTGCCAGCAGCTTCGGCGGGAGACCCAATGAGCAGTTCTTC

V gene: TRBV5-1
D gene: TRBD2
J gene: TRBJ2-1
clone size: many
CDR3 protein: CASSGGLAGANEQFF
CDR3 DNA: TGCGCCAGCAGCGGGGGACTAGCGGGAGCCAATGAGCAGTTCTTC

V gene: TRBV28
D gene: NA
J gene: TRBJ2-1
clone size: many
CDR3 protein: CASTRAPGDYNEQFF
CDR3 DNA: TGTGCCAGCACAAGAGCCCCGGGTGATTACAATGAGCAGTTCTTC

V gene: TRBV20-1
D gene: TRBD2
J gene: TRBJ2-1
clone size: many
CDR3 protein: CSARLAGAPSYNEQFF
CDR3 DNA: TGCAGTGCCAGACTAGCGGGGGCTCCCTCCTACAATGAGCAGTTCTTC

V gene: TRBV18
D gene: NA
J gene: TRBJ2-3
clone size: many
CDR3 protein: CASSPKSGTDTQYF
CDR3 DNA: TGTGCCAGCTCACCAAAGTCCGGCACAGATACGCAGTATTTT

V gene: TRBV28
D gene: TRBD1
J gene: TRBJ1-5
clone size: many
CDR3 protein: CASRDSGGSQPQHF
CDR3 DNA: TGTGCCAGCCGAGATTCAGGGGGTAGTCAGCCCCAGCATTTT

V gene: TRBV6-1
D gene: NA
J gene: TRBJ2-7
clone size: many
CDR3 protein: CASSSGWNSYEQYF
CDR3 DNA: TGTGCCAGCAGCAGCGGGTGGAACTCCTACGAGCAGTACTTC

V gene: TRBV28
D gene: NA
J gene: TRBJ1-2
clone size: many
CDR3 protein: CASSWGQQGVNYGYTF
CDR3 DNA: TGTGCCAGCAGTTGGGGCCAACAGGGAGTTAACTATGGCTACACCTTC

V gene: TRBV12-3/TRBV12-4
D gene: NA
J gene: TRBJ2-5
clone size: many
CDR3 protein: CASSSSYGAETQYF
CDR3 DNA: TGTGCCAGCAGTTCCTCATACGGGGCGGAGACCCAGTACTTC

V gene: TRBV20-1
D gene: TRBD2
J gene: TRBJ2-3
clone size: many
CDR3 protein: CSATRLAAFTDTQYF
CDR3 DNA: TGCAGTGCTACTCGACTAGCGGCCTTCACAGATACGCAGTATTTT

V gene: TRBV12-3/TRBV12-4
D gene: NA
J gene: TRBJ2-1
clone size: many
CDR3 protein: CATLSSRSYNEQFF
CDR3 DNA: TGTGCCACCCTCTCCTCGCGGAGCTACAATGAGCAGTTCTTC

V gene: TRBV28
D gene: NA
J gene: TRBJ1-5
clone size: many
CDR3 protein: CASSLAPGGPQHF
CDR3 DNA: TGTGCCAGCAGTTTGGCCCCGGGCGGTCCCCAGCATTTT

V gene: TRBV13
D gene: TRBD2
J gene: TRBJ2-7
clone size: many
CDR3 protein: CASSLGRNGRAREQYF
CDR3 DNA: TGTGCCAGCAGCTTAGGCCGGAACGGGAGGGCAAGGGAGCAGTACTTC

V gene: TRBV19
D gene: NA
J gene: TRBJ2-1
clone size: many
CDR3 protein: CASVMGGSSYNEQFF
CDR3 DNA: TGTGCCAGTGTGATGGGCGGAAGCTCCTACAATGAGCAGTTCTTC

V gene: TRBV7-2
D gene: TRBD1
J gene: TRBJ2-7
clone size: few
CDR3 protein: CASSLGTGTQYF
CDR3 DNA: TGTGCCAGCAGCTTAGGGACAGGGACGCAGTACTTC

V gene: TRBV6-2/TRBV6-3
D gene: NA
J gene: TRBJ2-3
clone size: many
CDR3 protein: CASRLSGMISTDTQYF
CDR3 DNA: TGTGCCAGCAGGCTCTCCGGGATGATAAGCACAGATACGCAGTATTTT

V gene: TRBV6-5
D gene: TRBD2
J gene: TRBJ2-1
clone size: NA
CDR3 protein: CASSYESGTSGTDEQFF
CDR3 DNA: TGTGCCAGCAGTTACGAATCCGGGACTAGCGGGACTGATGAGCAGTTCTTC

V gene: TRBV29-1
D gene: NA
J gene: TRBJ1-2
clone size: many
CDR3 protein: CSVEHGDLSGYTF
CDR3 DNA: TGCAGCGTGGAACATGGGGATCTATCCGGCTACACCTTC

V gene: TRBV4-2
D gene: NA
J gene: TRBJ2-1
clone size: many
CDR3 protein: CASSHGTLQFF
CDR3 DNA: TGTGCCAGCAGCCACGGGACTTTGCAGTTCTTC

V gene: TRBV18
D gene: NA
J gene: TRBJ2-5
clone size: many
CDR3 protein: CASSPPGNPQETQYF
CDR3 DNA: TGTGCCAGCTCACCACCAGGGAACCCCCAAGAGACCCAGTACTTC

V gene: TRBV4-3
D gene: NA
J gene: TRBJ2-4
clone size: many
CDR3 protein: CASSQEAEAKNIQYF
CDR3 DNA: TGCGCCAGCAGCCAAGAAGCTGAAGCCAAAAACATTCAGTACTTC

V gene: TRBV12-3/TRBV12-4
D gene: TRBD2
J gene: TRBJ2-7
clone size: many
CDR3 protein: CASSPRGISYEQYF
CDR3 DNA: TGTGCCAGCAGCCCGCGGGGGATCTCCTACGAGCAGTACTTC

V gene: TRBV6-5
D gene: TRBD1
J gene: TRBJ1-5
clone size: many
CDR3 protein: CASSLRTGRQPQHF
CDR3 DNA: TGTGCCAGCAGTTTAAGGACAGGGAGACAGCCCCAGCATTTT

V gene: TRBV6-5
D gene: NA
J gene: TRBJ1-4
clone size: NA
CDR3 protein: CASSRPGASEKLFF
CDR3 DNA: TGTGCCAGCAGCAGACCTGGGGCCTCTGAAAAACTGTTTTTT

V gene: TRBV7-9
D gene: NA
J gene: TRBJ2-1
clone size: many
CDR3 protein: CASSDTASTVSYNEQFF
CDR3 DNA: TGTGCCAGCAGCGACACGGCATCTACCGTCTCCTACAATGAGCAGTTCTTC

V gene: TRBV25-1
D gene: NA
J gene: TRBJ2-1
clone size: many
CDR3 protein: CASKRDLVGEQFF
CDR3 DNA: TGTGCCAGCAAGAGGGATCTGGTAGGGGAGCAGTTCTTC

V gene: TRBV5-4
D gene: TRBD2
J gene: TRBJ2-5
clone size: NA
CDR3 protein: CASSLNSGRFQETQYF
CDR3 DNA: TGTGCCAGCAGCTTGAACAGCGGGAGGTTTCAAGAGACCCAGTACTTC

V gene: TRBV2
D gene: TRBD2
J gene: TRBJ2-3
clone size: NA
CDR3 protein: CASSGGGGFGDTQYF
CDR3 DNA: TGTGCCTCCAGCGGCGGGGGGGGGTTTGGAGATACGCAGTATTTT

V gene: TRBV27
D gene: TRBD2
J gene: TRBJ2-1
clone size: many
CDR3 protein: CASSLLPLTSGLNYNEQFF
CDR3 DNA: TGTGCCAGCAGTTTACTCCCACTCACTAGCGGCCTAAACTACAATGAGCAGTTCTTC

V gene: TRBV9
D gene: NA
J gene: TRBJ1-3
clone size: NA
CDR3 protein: CASSVAGATGASGNTIYF
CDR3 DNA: TGTGCCAGCAGCGTAGCAGGCGCGACAGGCGCCTCTGGAAACACCATATATTTT

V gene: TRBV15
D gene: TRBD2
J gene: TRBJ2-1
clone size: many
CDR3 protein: CATSRDLTSGSLSEQFF
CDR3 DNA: TGTGCCACCAGCAGAGATCTGACTAGCGGGAGTCTCAGTGAGCAGTTCTTC

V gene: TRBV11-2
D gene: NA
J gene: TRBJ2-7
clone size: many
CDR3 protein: CASSPPPGPDEQYF
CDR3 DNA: TGTGCCAGCAGCCCACCCCCGGGACCCGATGAGCAGTACTTC

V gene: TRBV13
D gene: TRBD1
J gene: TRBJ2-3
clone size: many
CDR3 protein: CASSSRQGALTDTQYF
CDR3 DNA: TGTGCCAGCAGCTCAAGACAGGGGGCCCTCACAGATACGCAGTATTTT

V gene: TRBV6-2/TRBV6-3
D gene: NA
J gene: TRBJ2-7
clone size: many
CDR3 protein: CASSYHVASYEQYF
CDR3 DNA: TGTGCCAGCAGTTACCACGTCGCCTCCTACGAGCAGTACTTC

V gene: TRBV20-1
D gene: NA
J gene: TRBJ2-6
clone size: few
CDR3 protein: CSARDAGSLIGANVLTF
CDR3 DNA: TGCAGTGCTAGAGATGCCGGCTCTTTGATAGGGGCCAACGTCCTGACTTTC

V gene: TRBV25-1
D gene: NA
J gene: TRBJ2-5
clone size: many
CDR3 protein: CASSEGYSLQETQYF
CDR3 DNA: TGTGCCAGCAGTGAAGGCTACAGCCTCCAAGAGACCCAGTACTTC

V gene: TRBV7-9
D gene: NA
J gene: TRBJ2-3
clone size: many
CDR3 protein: CASSPKGPDTQYF
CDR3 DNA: TGTGCCAGCAGCCCAAAGGGGCCAGATACGCAGTATTTT

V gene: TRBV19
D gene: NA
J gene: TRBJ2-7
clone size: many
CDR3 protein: CASSRQVSYEQYF
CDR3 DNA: TGTGCCAGTAGTCGACAGGTTTCCTACGAGCAGTACTTC

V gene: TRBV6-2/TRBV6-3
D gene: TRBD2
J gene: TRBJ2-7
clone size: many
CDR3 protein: CASSYSKGTREGREQYF
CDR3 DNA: TGTGCCAGCAGTTACTCGAAAGGGACTCGGGAGGGCCGCGAGCAGTACTTC

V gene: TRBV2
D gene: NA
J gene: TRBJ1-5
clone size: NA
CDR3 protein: CASSQTGLNQPQHF
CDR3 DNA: TGTGCCAGCAGTCAGACAGGCTTAAATCAGCCCCAGCATTTT

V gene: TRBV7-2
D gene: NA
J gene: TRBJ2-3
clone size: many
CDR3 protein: CASSLVSSSADTQYF
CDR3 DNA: TGTGCCAGCAGCTTAGTATCGTCTAGCGCAGATACGCAGTATTTT

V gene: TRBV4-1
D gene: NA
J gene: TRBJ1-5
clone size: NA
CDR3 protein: CASSPPQETYSNQPQHF
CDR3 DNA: TGCGCCAGCAGCCCTCCCCAGGAAACTTATAGCAATCAGCCCCAGCATTTT

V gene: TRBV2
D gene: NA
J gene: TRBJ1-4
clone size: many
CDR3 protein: CASTRTLNEKLFF
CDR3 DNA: TGTGCCAGCACACGGACCCTAAATGAAAAACTGTTTTTT

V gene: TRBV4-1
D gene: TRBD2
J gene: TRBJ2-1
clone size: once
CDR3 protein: CASSQVPSGRASEQFF
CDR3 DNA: TGCGCCAGCAGCCAAGTCCCTAGCGGGAGGGCCTCTGAGCAGTTCTTC

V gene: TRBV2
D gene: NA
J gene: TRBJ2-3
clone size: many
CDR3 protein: CASMPGTLPASTQYF
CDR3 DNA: TGTGCCAGCATGCCAGGGACGCTCCCCGCTAGTACGCAGTATTTT

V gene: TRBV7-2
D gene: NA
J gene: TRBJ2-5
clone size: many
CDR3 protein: CASSLEGSLVKTQYF
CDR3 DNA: TGTGCCAGCAGCTTAGAGGGTAGCCTAGTAAAGACCCAGTACTTC

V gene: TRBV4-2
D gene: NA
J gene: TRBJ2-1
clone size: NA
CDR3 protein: CASSQGTSAGRSDEQFF
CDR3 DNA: TGTGCCAGCAGCCAAGGGACCTCAGCGGGCAGAAGCGATGAGCAGTTCTTC

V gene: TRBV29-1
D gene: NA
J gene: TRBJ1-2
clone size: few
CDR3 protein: CSVDPANGYTF
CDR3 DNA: TGCAGCGTTGACCCTGCGAATGGCTACACCTTC

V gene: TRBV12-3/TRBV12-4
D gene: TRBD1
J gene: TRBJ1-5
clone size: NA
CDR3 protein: CASSPGGRGRGSNQPQHF
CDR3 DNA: TGTGCCAGCAGCCCTGGGGGCAGGGGGAGGGGTAGCAATCAGCCCCAGCATTTT

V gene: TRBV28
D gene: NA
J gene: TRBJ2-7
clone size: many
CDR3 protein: CASSLQGPPYEQYF
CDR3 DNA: TGTGCCAGCAGTTTACAGGGCCCTCCCTACGAGCAGTACTTC

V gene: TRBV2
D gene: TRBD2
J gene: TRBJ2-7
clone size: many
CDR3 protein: CASSGGLVGPEQYF
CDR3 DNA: TGTGCCAGCAGTGGGGGACTAGTCGGGCCCGAGCAGTACTTC

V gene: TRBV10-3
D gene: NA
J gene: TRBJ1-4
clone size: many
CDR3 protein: CAISRRGQADEKLFF
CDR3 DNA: TGTGCCATCAGCCGCCGTGGGCAGGCAGACGAAAAACTGTTTTTT